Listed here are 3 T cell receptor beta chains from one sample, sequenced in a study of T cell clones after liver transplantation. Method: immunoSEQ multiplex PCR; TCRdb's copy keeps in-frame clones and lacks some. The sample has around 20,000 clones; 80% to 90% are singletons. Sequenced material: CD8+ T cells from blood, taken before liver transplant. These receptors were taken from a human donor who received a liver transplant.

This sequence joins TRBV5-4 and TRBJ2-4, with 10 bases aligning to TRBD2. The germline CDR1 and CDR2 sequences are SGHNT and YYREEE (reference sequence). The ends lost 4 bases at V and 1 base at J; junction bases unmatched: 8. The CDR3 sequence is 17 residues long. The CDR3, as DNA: TGTGCCAGCAGCGGCACCAGCGGGAGGGAGGCCAAAAACATTCAGTACTTC. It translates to CASSGTSGREAKNIQYF.

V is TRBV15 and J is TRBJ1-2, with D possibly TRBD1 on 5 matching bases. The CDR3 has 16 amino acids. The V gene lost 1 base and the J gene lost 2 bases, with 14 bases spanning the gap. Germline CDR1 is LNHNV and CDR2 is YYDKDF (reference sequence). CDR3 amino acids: CATSRGEGNSNYGYTF. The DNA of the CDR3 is TGTGCCACCAGCAGAGGGGAGGGGAATTCGAACTATGGCTACACCTTC.

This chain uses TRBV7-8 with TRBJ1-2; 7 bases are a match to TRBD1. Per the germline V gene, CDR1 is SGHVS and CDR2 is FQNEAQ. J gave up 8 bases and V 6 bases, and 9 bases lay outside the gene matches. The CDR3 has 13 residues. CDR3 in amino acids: CASRAYDRDGYTF. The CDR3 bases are TGTGCCAGCAGAGCCTACGACAGGGACGGCTACACCTTC.